This T cell receptor (beta chain) comes out of a study of control samples from healthy donors and cancer patients. This CDR3 is 16 amino acids long. The germline V gene has CDR1 MNHEY and CDR2 SVGAGI. The J segment lost 0 bases and the V segment lost 2 bases, leaving 3 bases of the junction unmatched. Sequencing was performed with immunoSEQ multiplex PCR; in TCRdb, only in-frame clones are kept and a portion is missing. The table shows about 120,000 clones, with roughly nine tenths occurring only once. What was sequenced was PBMCs. The receptor was isolated from a woman aged 50 to 60 with colorectal cancer. V is TRBV6-5 and J is TRBJ2-3; the match to TRBD2 covers 9 bases. CDR3 residues: CASSYASGVSTDTQYF. In nucleotides, the CDR3 is TGTGCCAGCAGTTACGCTAGCGGGGTGAGCACAGATACGCAGTATTTT.